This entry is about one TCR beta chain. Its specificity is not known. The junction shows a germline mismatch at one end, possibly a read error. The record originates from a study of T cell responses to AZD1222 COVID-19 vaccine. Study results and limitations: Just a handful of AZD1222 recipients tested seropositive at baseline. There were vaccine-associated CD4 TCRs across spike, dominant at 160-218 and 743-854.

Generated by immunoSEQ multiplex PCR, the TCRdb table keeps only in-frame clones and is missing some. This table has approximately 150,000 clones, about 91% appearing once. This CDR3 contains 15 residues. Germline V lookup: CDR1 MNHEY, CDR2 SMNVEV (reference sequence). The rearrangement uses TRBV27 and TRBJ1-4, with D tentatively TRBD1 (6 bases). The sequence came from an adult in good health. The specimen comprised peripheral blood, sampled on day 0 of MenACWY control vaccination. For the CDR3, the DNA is TGTGCCGGCAGTTTAAATCGGGGGCCCAATGAAAAACTGTTTTTT. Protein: CAGSLNRGPNEKLFF.